Listed here are 27 T cell receptor beta chains from one sample, sequenced in a study of shared clonotypes between healthy human individuals. TCRdb's copy holds only in-frame clones and misses some; the assay was immunoSEQ multiplex PCR. The data show 2.3 million or so clones, 93% seen once. The sample was naive CD4+ T cells from PBMCs. Subset meaning: CD45RA+ positively selected. These receptors came from a man aged 18 to 30 in good health. Some clones in this sample may be carry-over from other donors' samples.

The V and J genes are TRBV2 and TRBJ1-5; a possible D gene is TRBD1 (6 bases). The germline gives CDR1 SNHLY, CDR2 FYNNEI. V lost 5 bases and J lost 4, with 15 bases in between. This CDR3 spans 15 amino acids. The CDR3, as DNA: TGTGCCAGCAGTCGTGAGGACAGACCAAATCAGCCCCAGCATTTT. Its protein is CASSREDRPNQPQHF.

The chain recombines TRBV19 with TRBJ2-1, with 7 bases matching TRBD2. The germline V gene has CDR1 LNHDA and CDR2 SQIVND (reference sequence). The CDR3 contains 13 residues. V shed 3 bases and J 5 bases; nucleotides not matched to a gene: 1. The CDR3, as DNA: TGTGCCAGTAGTATCCTAGCGGACAATGAGCAGTTCTTC. This gives the protein CASSILADNEQFF.

The chain has TRBV27 and TRBJ2-7, with 8 bases identical to TRBD1. The V gene end was trimmed by 4 bases and the J gene end by 6 bases; junction bases not matched to a gene: 8. Germline CDR1 reads MNHEY; CDR2 reads SMNVEV (reference sequence). The CDR3 is made up of 14 amino acids. The CDR3 region has the DNA TGTGCCAGCAGTTACGGGACAGGTCTCGGCGAGCAGTACTTC. Translating it yields CASSYGTGLGEQYF.

The chain is built from TRBV10-3 and TRBJ2-7; D not resolved. This CDR3 is built from 13 residues. Germline assignment: CDR1 ENHRY and CDR2 SYGVKD. V lost 7 bases to trimming and J lost 4 bases, with 14 bases between them. The chain's CDR3 is CAITQGPDYEQYF. For the CDR3, the DNA is TGTGCCATCACTCAAGGACCCGATTACGAGCAGTACTTC.

This sequence joins TRBV6-6 and TRBJ2-7, with 8 positions matching TRBD2. This CDR3 spans 16 amino acids. V trimming: 5 bases; J trimming: 3 bases; junction bases outside the gene matches: 12. The V gene's germline CDR1 is MNHNY and CDR2 SVGAGI (reference sequence). CDR3: CASSRAPAGVSYEQYF. The DNA of the CDR3 is TGTGCCAGCAGTCGTGCCCCAGCGGGAGTCAGCTACGAGCAGTACTTC.

V usage is TRBV28 and J usage is TRBJ2-2; no firm D call. The length of the CDR3 is 14 residues. Trimming left V 2 bases short and J 2 bases short, with 6 bases between. Per germline, CDR1 MDHEN and CDR2 SYDVKM. CDR3 sequence: CASSLVGNTGELFF. In DNA, the CDR3 is TGTGCCAGCAGTTTAGTTGGCAACACCGGGGAGCTGTTTTTT. Looking up the rest from reference TRBV28 and TRBJ2-2 gives the full variable domain: DVKVTQSSRYLVKRTGEKVFLECVQDMDHENMFWYRQDPGLGLRLIYFSYDVKMKEKGDIPEGYSVSREKKERFSLILESASTNQTSMYLCASSLVGNTGELFFGEGSRLTVL.

This clone appeared once. This chain joins TRBV25-1 and TRBJ2-1, with D tentatively TRBD2 (5 bases). CDR1 MGHDK and CDR2 SYGVNS come from the germline V gene. The CDR3 spans 14 residues. The V and J ends lost 3 bases and 9 bases respectively, with 15 bases between them. The CDR3 protein is CASSDSLTGIEQFF. CDR3 sequence (DNA): TGTGCCAGCAGTGATTCCCTTACGGGAATTGAGCAGTTCTTC.

This chain links TRBV6-1 with TRBJ1-2, with D unclear. Germline V gene data show CDR1 as MNHNS and CDR2 as SASEGT. The CDR3 totals 14 residues. V lost 2 bases and J lost 2, with 9 bases in between. Here the CDR3 reads CASSEFVRNYGYTF. The CDR3 region has the DNA TGTGCCAGCAGTGAATTCGTGAGAAACTATGGCTACACCTTC.

The chain links TRBV2 to TRBJ1-2; possible D gene TRBD1, 5 bases. From germline, CDR1 is SNHLY and CDR2 FYNNEI. The ends were cut back, 4 bases at V and 8 bases at J, with 17 bases in the middle. This CDR3 comprises 14 residues. CDR3 DNA sequence: TGTGCCAGCAGTGCGGGGCAGAGTTGGTACGGCTACACCTTC. Translation gives CASSAGQSWYGYTF.

The J gene is TRBJ2-3, the V gene TRBV6-5; D not resolved. The CDR3 length is 12 residues. The V end lost 2 bases, the J end lost 5 bases, and 5 bases lay between the germline ends. Germline loops: CDR1 MNHEY, CDR2 SVGAGI. The CDR3 DNA reads as TGTGCCAGCAGTTACAAGGGAGATACGCAGTATTTT. Encoded protein: CASSYKGDTQYF.

This chain uses TRBV11-2 with TRBJ2-7; D is unclear. The CDR3 runs 13 residues. Looked up from germline, CDR1 is SGHAT and CDR2 is FQNNGV. V lost 3 bases to trimming and J lost 6 bases, with 12 bases between them. In DNA, the CDR3 is TGTGCCAGCAGCTTTGGGCTCATCGGCGAGCAGTACTTC. This encodes CASSFGLIGEQYF.

V is TRBV11-2 and J is TRBJ2-5; tentatively, D is TRBD1 (5 bases). Germline V gene sequence: CDR1 SGHAT, CDR2 FQNNGV. The germline V and J ends were trimmed by 1 base and 4 bases, with 16 bases remaining between them. The CDR3 covers 16 residues. Here the CDR3 DNA reads TGTGCCAGCAGCTTAGGCCCACACGGGCAGGGAGAGACCCAGTACTTC. Its translation: CASSLGPHGQGETQYF. Supplemented by reference TRBV11-2 and TRBJ2-5, the full variable domain reads EAGVAQSPRYKIIEKRQSVAFWCNPISGHATLYWYQQILGQGPKLLIQFQNNGVVDDSQLPKDRFSAERLKGVDSTLKIQPAKLEDSAVYLCASSLGPHGQGETQYFGPGTRLLVL.

The chain uses TRBV11-2 and TRBJ2-1; TRBD2 agrees at 8 bases. CDR3 length equals 16 residues. V lost 1 base and J lost 4; bases outside the gene matches: 6. Germline V gives CDR1 SGHAT, CDR2 FQNNGV. Written as DNA, the CDR3 is TGTGCCAGCAGCTTAGCTACTAGCGGAACATACAATGAGCAGTTCTTC. The encoded protein is CASSLATSGTYNEQFF.

CDR3 nucleotide sequence: TGCGCCAGCAATCGCTGGACGGATAACACCGGGGAGCTGTTTTTT. Encoded protein: CASNRWTDNTGELFF. The V call is TRBV23-1, the J call TRBJ2-2; D not resolved. TRBV23-1 is annotated as an ORF whose role is uncertain. CDR3 length equals 15 residues. The V and J ends lost 7 bases and 2 bases respectively, with 14 bases between them.

The J gene is TRBJ1-5, the V gene TRBV4-1; TRBD1 might be the D (6 bases). The V gene lost 0 bases and the J gene lost 6 bases, with 15 bases spanning the gap. CDR1 is MGHRA and CDR2 is YSYEKL in the germline V gene. The CDR3 consists of 16 residues. CDR3 nucleotide sequence: TGCGCCAGCAGCCAAGATCGCGGTGGAGGGGGTCAGCCCCAGCATTTT. Protein product: CASSQDRGGGGQPQHF.

The rearrangement links TRBV30 to TRBJ2-1; TRBD2 matches at 7 bases. Germline loops: CDR1 GTSNPN, CDR2 SVGIG (reference sequence). Trimming took 1 base from V and 4 from J; bases not matched to a gene: 7. The CDR3 is made up of 15 amino acids. For the CDR3, the DNA is TGTGCCTGGAGTGCTTTTCGAGCGGGGTACAATGAGCAGTTCTTC. This gives the protein CAWSAFRAGYNEQFF.

J is TRBJ1-5 and V is TRBV2, with D possibly being TRBD1 (6 bases). This CDR3 is built from 18 residues. The germline V and J ends were trimmed by 6 bases and 2 bases, with 23 bases remaining between them. The V gene's germline CDR1 is SNHLY and CDR2 FYNNEI. The CDR3, as DNA: TGTGCCAGCAGGGAACTTAGGGCAGGGGTCGGGGGCAATCAGCCCCAGCATTTT. Amino acids: CASRELRAGVGGNQPQHF.

J is TRBJ2-7 and V is TRBV4-2, with TRBD2 as a possible D gene (5 bases). V was shortened by 0 bases and J by 6 bases, with 9 bases between the two germline ends. The CDR3 loop spans 13 amino acids. Germline assignment: CDR1 LGHNA and CDR2 YNFKEQ. The CDR3 nucleotides are TGTGCCAGCAGCCAAGATCGAGCGGCCGAGCAGTACTTC. Its protein is CASSQDRAAEQYF.

A note on this clone: The sample contains more than one DNA sequence encoding this CDR3. This chain connects TRBV27 to TRBJ2-2; D is ambiguous. The V and J ends lost 3 bases and 4 bases respectively, with 6 bases between them. Germline lookup yields CDR1 MNHEY and CDR2 SMNVEV (reference sequence). The CDR3 is made up of 13 amino acids. The DNA for the CDR3 is TGTGCCAGCAGTTTTTATGGCACCGGGGAGCTGTTTTTT. It is translated as CASSFYGTGELFF.

The chain employs TRBV5-5 and TRBJ2-7; 7 nucleotides match TRBD2. Germline-derived CDR1 and CDR2 are SGHKS and YYEKEE (reference sequence). J was trimmed by 2 bases and V by 4 bases; bases with no gene match: 3. The CDR3 is 13 residues long. CDR3 DNA sequence: TGTGCCAGCAGCCGGGACTACGCCTACGAGCAGTACTTC. Protein product: CASSRDYAYEQYF.

The rearrangement joins TRBV7-3 to TRBJ2-7; TRBD1 matches 7 bases. Germline V gene sequence: CDR1 SGHTA, CDR2 FQGTGA. CDR3 length: 15 amino acids. Germline trimming cut 2 bases from V and 1 base from J; bases unmatched to any gene: 5. The CDR3 bases are TGTGCCAGCAGCTTAGTCGGGACAGAATCCTACGAGCAGTACTTC. This encodes CASSLVGTESYEQYF.

The chain uses TRBV28 and TRBJ1-2; a weak D match, TRBD1 (5 bases). V lost 3 bases and J 0 bases, leaving 17 bases between the germline ends. There are 17 residues in the CDR3. Germline-derived CDR1 and CDR2 are MDHEN and SYDVKM. The CDR3 coding sequence is TGTGCCAGCAGTTTGGGGGGACCCGCAGAGGCTAACTATGGCTACACCTTC. It specifies CASSLGGPAEANYGYTF.

The chain's CDR3 is CASSLLTGGGETQYF. CDR3 in DNA: TGTGCCAGCTCACTTCTTACAGGGGGCGGAGAGACCCAGTACTTC. The chain uses TRBV18 and TRBJ2-5; 9 nucleotides agree with TRBD1. The CDR3 runs 15 residues. The germline V gene has CDR1 KGHSH and CDR2 LQKENI. The ends lost 4 bases at V and 4 bases at J; junction bases unmatched: 7.

J is TRBJ2-5 and V is TRBV7-3; 8 nucleotides match TRBD1. This CDR3 has 15 residues. V dropped 1 base and J dropped 1; count of bases not matched to a gene: 2. Germline V gene sequence: CDR1 SGHTA, CDR2 FQGTGA. The CDR3 sequence: CASSLMGQVQETQYF. The CDR3 DNA sequence: TGTGCCAGCAGCTTAATGGGACAGGTCCAAGAGACCCAGTACTTC.

The V call is TRBV2, the J call TRBJ2-2, with D possibly TRBD1 on 5 matching bases. The V end lost 7 bases, the J end lost 1 base, and 10 bases lay between the germline ends. Germline assignment: CDR1 SNHLY and CDR2 FYNNEI. The CDR3 covers 14 residues. The CDR3 region is CASMQGVNTGELFF. The CDR3 region has the DNA TGTGCCAGCATGCAAGGGGTGAACACCGGGGAGCTGTTTTTT.

V and J are TRBV27 and TRBJ2-2, with TRBD2 identical over 9 bases. V lost 7 bases, J lost 6 bases, and 9 bases stayed unmatched. Germline values: CDR1 MNHEY, CDR2 SMNVEV (reference sequence). The CDR3 has 15 amino acids. The CDR3 loop is CASTSGLATAGELFF. CDR3 nucleotides: TGTGCCAGCACCTCCGGACTAGCGACCGCCGGGGAGCTGTTTTTT.

Details on this clone: This CDR3 is also generated by other DNA sequences in the sample. The V gene is TRBV28, the J gene TRBJ1-1, with 7 bases aligning to TRBD1. CDR1 and CDR2 (germline): MDHEN, SYDVKM. The CDR3 covers 15 residues. V trimming: 2 bases; J trimming: 2 bases; junction bases outside the gene matches: 5. The CDR3 nucleotides are TGTGCCAGCAGTTTAGGGGCAGGGGGTAACACTGAAGCTTTCTTT. It encodes CASSLGAGGNTEAFF.